These 24 T cell receptor beta chains came from one sample sequenced in a study of sequential checkpoint blockade in melanoma. Treatment given: randomized to nivolumab then ipilimumab (arm A) or the reverse (arm B). Sequenced by immunoSEQ multiplex PCR; TCRdb stores in-frame clones only, minus some. The sample consists of 9,500 to 15,000 clones, 82% of them appearing once. Here the sequenced sample was CD8+ T cells sorted from blood (inferred from file names), taken from a patient given nivolumab and ipilimumab in sequence. Receptors were obtained from a human donor with melanoma.

The chain uses TRBV19 and TRBJ2-3; 7 bases match TRBD1. J gave up 2 bases and V 3 bases, and 5 bases lay outside the gene matches. Germline-derived CDR1 and CDR2 are LNHDA and SQIVND (reference sequence). The CDR3 is made up of 15 amino acids. CDR3: CASSIGTVPTDTQYF. The CDR3 coding sequence is TGTGCCAGTAGTATCGGGACAGTGCCCACAGATACGCAGTATTTT.

The rearrangement joins TRBV29-1 to TRBJ2-7; 9 positions agree with TRBD1. This CDR3 region has 14 residues. Germline V gene data show CDR1 as SQVTM and CDR2 as ANQGSEA. The V segment lost 5 bases and the J segment 6 bases; nucleotides outside the gene matches: 11. As DNA, the CDR3 is TGCAGCGTTCTAACCCCGGGACAGGGTTTCGAGCAGTACTTC. Translated: CSVLTPGQGFEQYF.

The CDR3 sequence: CASSRSPRDNYNSPLHF. CDR3 in DNA: TGTGCCAGCAGCCGGTCCCCCCGGGACAACTATAATTCACCCCTCCACTTT. The chain links TRBV11-2 to TRBJ1-6; a weak D match, TRBD1 (6 bases). This CDR3 comprises 17 residues. V was pared by 5 bases and J by 3 bases, with 17 bases between. Germline V CDR1 and CDR2: SGHAT, FQNNGV.

The rearrangement links TRBV28 to TRBJ2-5; D is possibly TRBD1 (6 bases). Trimming left V 7 bases short and J 1 base short, with 10 bases between. Per germline, CDR1 MDHEN and CDR2 SYDVKM. This CDR3 has 13 amino acids. The CDR3 DNA reads as TGTGCCAGCAAACGGACAGTCCAAGAGACCCAGTACTTC. Its protein is CASKRTVQETQYF.

Comments on this clone: Different DNA sequences within this sample yield the same CDR3. V and J are TRBV5-4 and TRBJ2-1, with a weak D call TRBD1 (5 bases). V was trimmed by 0 bases and J by 2 bases, leaving 15 bases between them. The CDR3 runs to 17 residues. CDR1 is SGHNT, CDR2 YYREEE, per germline (reference sequence). The CDR3 here is CASSLDYDRITYNEQFF. The CDR3 coding sequence is TGTGCCAGCAGCTTGGACTACGACAGAATAACCTACAATGAGCAGTTCTTC.

The chain combines TRBV6-1 with TRBJ1-5; 10 nucleotides line up with TRBD1. CDR3 size: 17 residues. Trimming removed 4 bases from V and 0 bases from J; junction bases left unmatched: 6. Germline V CDR1 and CDR2: MNHNS, SASEGT. DNA of the CDR3: TGTGCCAGCAGTGGCCGGGACAGGGGTTATAGCAATCAGCCCCAGCATTTT. Encoded protein: CASSGRDRGYSNQPQHF.

The chain has TRBV9 and TRBJ1-1; a weak D match, TRBD1 (5 bases). Deletions cut 0 bases from V and 3 bases from J, with 12 bases between. Germline V gives CDR1 SGDLS, CDR2 YYNGEE. The CDR3 sequence is 15 residues long. The CDR3 coding sequence is TGTGCCAGCAGCGTAGCAGGGCTAGGGGACACTGAAGCTTTCTTT. Protein sequence: CASSVAGLGDTEAFF.

This chain uses TRBV28 with TRBJ2-3; 7 bases are a match to TRBD2. The CDR3 is 13 residues long. V shed 5 bases and J 8 bases; nucleotides not matched to a gene: 7. The germline V gene encodes CDR1 MDHEN and CDR2 SYDVKM. CDR3 amino acids: CASSRRGEGTQYF. In DNA, the CDR3 is TGTGCCAGCAGTCGCCGAGGGGAGGGTACGCAGTATTTT.

CDR3 DNA: TGTGCCAGCAGCGAATCCCCCACAGGGGTAGAATCACCCCTCCACTTT. Translated, it gives CASSESPTGVESPLHF. The rearrangement links TRBV6-1 to TRBJ1-6, with 7 bases lining up with TRBD1. The germline V gene has CDR1 MNHNS and CDR2 SASEGT. The V and J ends lost 6 bases and 10 bases, in that order; junction bases with no gene match: 15. The CDR3 spans 16 residues.

The chain links TRBV27 to TRBJ1-1; 7 positions match TRBD1. The junction had 14 bases not matched to a gene; V was cut back by 7 bases and J by 12 bases. The germline V gene has CDR1 MNHEY and CDR2 SMNVEV (reference sequence). The length of the CDR3 is 13 residues. The CDR3 here is CASTDTPTGTSFF. The CDR3 DNA reads as TGTGCCAGCACTGACACCCCGACAGGGACGTCTTTCTTT.

The J gene is TRBJ2-7, the V gene TRBV27; D not resolved. Between the trimmed V and J ends, which lost 4 bases and 0 bases, there was a span of 4 bases. The CDR3 is 12 amino acids. CDR1 MNHEY and CDR2 SMNVEV come from the germline V gene (reference sequence). For the CDR3, the DNA is TGTGCCAGCAGTTCCAGCTCCTACGAGCAGTACTTC. Residues: CASSSSSYEQYF.

J is TRBJ2-7 and V is TRBV4-1, with TRBD1 matching 7 bases. This CDR3 spans 15 amino acids. Trimming cost V 0 bases and J 3 bases; bases outside gene matches: 5. Looked up from germline, CDR1 is MGHRA and CDR2 is YSYEKL. CDR3 coding DNA: TGCGCCAGCAGCCAAGATGCGAGACAGGGCTACGAGCAGTACTTC. This translates into CASSQDARQGYEQYF.

The chain carries TRBV5-6 and TRBJ2-5; 8 positions match TRBD1. The CDR3 loop spans 15 amino acids. V shed 3 bases and J 1 base; nucleotides not matched to a gene: 5. The germline CDR1 and CDR2 sequences are SGHDT and YYEEEE. The CDR3 protein is CASSSPDRGQETQYF. DNA of the CDR3: TGTGCCAGCAGCTCACCCGACAGGGGCCAAGAGACCCAGTACTTC.

The chain uses TRBV23-1 and TRBJ1-6, with 8 bases that match TRBD1. TRBV23-1 is marked as an open reading frame, function uncertain. V dropped 3 bases and J dropped 8; count of bases not matched to a gene: 15. The CDR3 sequence is 18 residues long. CDR3 nucleotides: TGCGCCAGCAGTCACCCTAAAGGGATGGGACAGGCAGATTCACCCCTCCACTTT. This sequence encodes CASSHPKGMGQADSPLHF.

Judged by abundance, this clone is medium-sized. The chain combines TRBV7-9 with TRBJ2-7; a weak D match, TRBD1 (6 bases). The CDR3 extends over 13 amino acids. Germline CDR1 SEHNR, CDR2 FQNEAQ (reference sequence). V was shortened by 7 bases and J by 2 bases, with 12 bases between the two germline ends. CDR3 region: CASKDSLAYEQYF. The CDR3 region has the DNA TGTGCCAGCAAGGACAGCCTCGCCTACGAGCAGTACTTC. Filled out from reference TRBV7-9 and TRBJ2-7, the complete variable domain reads DTGVSQNPRHKITKRGQNVTFRCDPISEHNRLYWYRQTLGQGPEFLTYFQNEAQLEKSRLLSDRFSAERPKGSFSTLEIQRTEQGDSAMYLCASKDSLAYEQYFGPGTRLTVT.

This chain uses TRBV5-1 with TRBJ2-2; TRBD2 might be the D (5 bases). Germline CDR1 and CDR2: SGHRS and YFSETQ. V was trimmed by 1 base and J by 0 bases, leaving 10 bases between them. The CDR3 has 16 residues. The CDR3 is CASSLFGGTNTGELFF. CDR3 nucleotides: TGCGCCAGCAGCTTGTTCGGAGGCACGAACACCGGGGAGCTGTTTTTT.

This chain connects TRBV28 to TRBJ2-7; a possible D gene is TRBD1 (5 bases). CDR1 is MDHEN, CDR2 SYDVKM, per germline. V was trimmed by 4 bases and J by 7 bases, leaving 11 bases between them. The CDR3 covers 12 residues. The CDR3 sequence is CASSSSGQEQYF. The DNA of the CDR3 is TGTGCCAGCAGTTCATCAGGGCAGGAGCAGTACTTC.

The rearrangement joins TRBV4-1 to TRBJ2-3; D is possibly TRBD2 (5 bases). CDR3 size: 17 residues. CDR1 is MGHRA, CDR2 YSYEKL, per germline. Trimming took 0 bases from V and 2 from J, leaving 15 bases between them. DNA of the CDR3: TGCGCCAGCAGCCAAGACGTGAGGAGCGGACTCACAGATACGCAGTATTTT. This encodes CASSQDVRSGLTDTQYF.

The V and J genes are TRBV5-1 and TRBJ2-5; D is ambiguous. The CDR3 runs to 11 residues. V dropped 3 bases and J dropped 5 bases, with 5 bases sitting between them. Germline-derived CDR1 and CDR2 are SGHRS and YFSETQ. The CDR3 DNA is TGCGCCAGCAGCTCGTCTGAGACCCAGTACTTC. It is translated as CASSSSETQYF.

The chain uses TRBV7-6 and TRBJ1-1, with D maybe TRBD1 (5 bases). The CDR3 has 12 amino acids. Germline V gene data show CDR1 as SGHVS and CDR2 as FNYEAQ. Trimming removed 6 bases from V and 7 bases from J, with 12 bases in between. CDR3 amino acids: CASRAAGGEAFF. The CDR3 coding sequence is TGTGCCAGCAGGGCGGCGGGGGGTGAAGCTTTCTTT.

This clone appeared a single time. The chain employs TRBV5-6 and TRBJ2-7; D is ambiguous. CDR1 is SGHDT and CDR2 is YYEEEE in the germline V gene. Trimming shortened V by 4 bases and J by 7 bases, and 15 bases separated the two germline ends. The CDR3 is 13 residues long. The DNA of the CDR3 is TGTGCCAGCAGCCCAAGAAAAAGCTGGGAGCAGTACTTC. The encoded protein is CASSPRKSWEQYF. The variable domain in full, with the rest retrieved from reference TRBV5-6 and TRBJ2-7, is DAGVTQSPTHLIKTRGQQVTLRCSPKSGHDTVSWYQQALGQGPQFIFQYYEEEERQRGNFPDRFSGHQFPNYSSELNVNALLLGDSALYLCASSPRKSWEQYFGPGTRLTVT.

J is TRBJ1-5 and V is TRBV19; unclear D gene. V lost 5 bases and J 0 bases, leaving 11 bases between the germline ends. The CDR3 totals 15 residues. The germline gives CDR1 LNHDA, CDR2 SQIVND (reference sequence). DNA of the CDR3: TGTGCCAGTAGTGGCTTCTACTATAGCAATCAGCCCCAGCATTTT. Amino acids: CASSGFYYSNQPQHF.

The rearrangement uses TRBV19 and TRBJ2-2, with D possibly TRBD2 on 5 matching bases. The germline V and J ends were trimmed by 7 bases and 7 bases, with 16 bases remaining between them. The CDR3 length is 14 residues. Germline V lookup: CDR1 LNHDA, CDR2 SQIVND (reference sequence). The CDR3 DNA is TGTGCCAGTAATACGGGGTATCGTGGCGGGGAGCTGTTTTTT. This encodes CASNTGYRGGELFF. The entire variable domain, with the rest obtained from reference TRBV19 and TRBJ2-2, is as follows: DGGITQSPKYLFRKEGQNVTLSCEQNLNHDAMYWYRQDPGQGLRLIYYSQIVNDFQKGDIAEGYSVSREKKESFPLTVTSAQKNPTAFYLCASNTGYRGGELFFGEGSRLTVL.

The chain uses TRBV6-5 and TRBJ2-7; tentative D call: TRBD1 (5 bases). CDR1 is MNHEY, CDR2 SVGAGI, per germline. CDR3 length: 13 residues. Trimming shortened V by 5 bases and J by 5 bases, and 13 bases separated the two germline ends. The CDR3 spells CASSEAGHHEQYF. As DNA, the CDR3 is TGTGCCAGCAGTGAGGCAGGGCACCACGAGCAGTACTTC.